The 28 T cell receptor beta chains presented below share a single source sample, sequenced in a study of blood T cell repertoires in COVID-19. Assay used: immunoSEQ multiplex PCR; TCRdb lists only in-frame clones, some missing. The table includes about 270,000 clones, approximately 86% detected once. Sequencing was performed on peripheral blood. Source of these receptors: a woman aged 18-29 years with acute or convalescent COVID-19.

This clone was found many times. This chain links TRBV5-1 with TRBJ2-4, with D possibly matching TRBD1 (6 bases). Trimming shortened V by 7 bases and J by 6 bases, and 20 bases separated the two germline ends. The CDR3 length is 15 residues. Per germline, CDR1 SGHRS and CDR2 YFSETQ. CDR3 bases: TGCGCCAGCGGAACCCCTTGGGGGCTGAGAAACATTCAGTACTTC. Its translation is CASGTPWGLRNIQYF.

The CDR3 sequence: CASSTSAGANYGYTF. CDR3 DNA sequence: TGTGCCAGTAGTACCTCCGCGGGAGCTAACTATGGCTACACCTTC. This chain links TRBV19 with TRBJ1-2; D remains ambiguous. Germline CDR1 and CDR2: LNHDA and SQIVND (reference sequence). V gave up 4 bases and J gave up 0 bases, with 12 bases separating them. The CDR3 covers 15 residues.

The V call is TRBV2, the J call TRBJ2-5; 9 bases fit TRBD2. Germline loops: CDR1 SNHLY, CDR2 FYNNEI. The CDR3 is 14 amino acids. Unmatched junction bases numbered 3, after V lost 4 bases and J lost 3 bases. CDR3 DNA sequence: TGTGCCAGCAGTGCTCCTAGCGGGAAAGAGACCCAGTACTTC. The encoded protein is CASSAPSGKETQYF.

The genes are TRBV5-6 and TRBJ1-5; no clear D gene. With 0 bases removed from V and 0 bases from J, the gap between germline ends came to 7 bases. Germline V CDR1 and CDR2: SGHDT, YYEEEE. The CDR3 has 15 amino acids. CDR3 region: CASSLGPYSNQPQHF. CDR3 DNA sequence: TGTGCCAGCAGCTTGGGTCCTTATAGCAATCAGCCCCAGCATTTT. Looking up the rest from reference TRBV5-6 and TRBJ1-5 gives the full variable domain: DAGVTQSPTHLIKTRGQQVTLRCSPKSGHDTVSWYQQALGQGPQFIFQYYEEEERQRGNFPDRFSGHQFPNYSSELNVNALLLGDSALYLCASSLGPYSNQPQHFGDGTRLSIL.

The chain recombines TRBV4-3 with TRBJ2-1; D might be TRBD2 (6 bases). The CDR3 runs 16 residues. V lost 1 base and J lost 2, with 12 bases in between. CDR1 and CDR2 (germline): LGHNA, YSLEER. CDR3 sequence: CASSQGLASPYNEQFF. The DNA for the CDR3 is TGCGCCAGCAGCCAAGGCCTAGCGTCTCCCTACAATGAGCAGTTCTTC.

V usage is TRBV9 and J usage is TRBJ2-4, with TRBD1 matching 9 bases. With V trimmed by 4 bases and J by 1 base, 15 bases remained unmatched. The CDR3 has 19 residues. Germline loops: CDR1 SGDLS, CDR2 YYNGEE. For the CDR3, the DNA is TGTGCCAGCAGCATGGCCGGGACAGGGACCTGGAGGGCCAAAAACATTCAGTACTTC. Its translation: CASSMAGTGTWRAKNIQYF.

The V gene is TRBV6-2 or TRBV6-3, the J gene TRBJ2-1, with D perhaps matching TRBD2 (6 bases). Looked up from germline, CDR1 is MNHEY and CDR2 is SVGEGT. The CDR3 extends over 14 amino acids. Trimming removed 3 bases at V and 6 bases at J, with 12 bases between. The CDR3 spells CASSYGGSLNEQFF. CDR3 coding DNA: TGTGCCAGCAGTTATGGAGGGTCGCTCAATGAGCAGTTCTTC.

The rearrangement uses TRBV29-1 and TRBJ1-3, with no clear D. Germline-derived CDR1 and CDR2 are SQVTM and ANQGSEA. The CDR3 contains 16 residues. V was clipped by 0 bases and J by 0 bases, with 12 bases between them. CDR3 in amino acids: CSVEDLLGSSGNTIYF. As DNA, the CDR3 is TGCAGCGTTGAAGATCTACTAGGGAGCTCTGGAAACACCATATATTTT.

The V call is TRBV19, the J call TRBJ1-2, with unresolved D. The germline V gene encodes CDR1 LNHDA and CDR2 SQIVND (reference sequence). This CDR3 has 17 residues. V was clipped by 7 bases and J by 1 base, with 22 bases between them. The CDR3 DNA reads TGTGCCAGTACCCGCCGACCCCAGGAATTTGATAACTATGGCTACACCTTC. It specifies CASTRRPQEFDNYGYTF.

The chain recombines TRBV14 with TRBJ2-7; D uncertain. The CDR3 is 12 amino acids. Trimming cost V 5 bases and J 3 bases, with 8 bases left between them. Germline V gene data show CDR1 as SGHDN and CDR2 as FVKESK. CDR3 protein: CASSTSRYEQYF. The CDR3 bases are TGTGCCAGCAGCACATCCCGCTACGAGCAGTACTTC.

The chain carries TRBV7-9 and TRBJ2-2, with D possibly being TRBD2 (6 bases). The CDR3 length is 16 residues. Trimming pared 7 bases from V and 1 base from J, leaving 16 bases between. Germline V gene lookup returns CDR1 SEHNR and CDR2 FQNEAQ (reference sequence). The CDR3 DNA is TGTGCCAGCACCCAGGTCGGGGGATTGAACACCGGGGAGCTGTTTTTT. This encodes CASTQVGGLNTGELFF.

V gene TRBV7-2 combines with J gene TRBJ1-2, with TRBD1 identical over 9 bases. The CDR3 covers 14 residues. The V gene's germline CDR1 is SGHTA and CDR2 FQGNSA. With V trimmed by 0 bases and J by 10 bases, 6 bases remained unmatched. The DNA of the CDR3 is TGTGCCAGCAGCTTAGCAGGGACAGGGTCCGCCTACACCTTC. It specifies CASSLAGTGSAYTF.

The CDR3 DNA reads as TGTGCCTGGAGCGGACAGGGGGCTGAAAAACTGTTTTTT. It is translated as CAWSGQGAEKLFF. The chain employs TRBV30 and TRBJ1-4, with 11 bases matching TRBD1. The CDR3 length is 13 residues. Germline V gene sequence: CDR1 GTSNPN, CDR2 SVGIG (reference sequence). V was pared by 3 bases and J by 7 bases, with 1 base of the junction left unmatched.

J is TRBJ1-5 and V is TRBV30; tentatively, D is TRBD1 (5 bases). Trimming shortened V by 3 bases and J by 1 base, and 10 bases separated the two germline ends. Germline V lookup: CDR1 GTSNPN, CDR2 SVGIG (reference sequence). The CDR3 runs 14 residues. CDR3 nucleotides: TGTGCCTGGAGCCGCAGGGTGAGCAATCAGCCCCAGCATTTT. The encoded protein is CAWSRRVSNQPQHF.

The rearrangement links TRBV24-1 to TRBJ1-3, with D perhaps TRBD1 (5 bases). The CDR3 runs 14 residues. In germline, CDR1 is KGHDR, CDR2 SFDVKD. Trimming took off 4 bases at V and 0 bases at J, with 6 bases between the two ends. The CDR3 DNA reads TGTGCCACCAGTGACGGGGGCTCTGGAAACACCATATATTTT. The encoded protein is CATSDGGSGNTIYF.

The CDR3 protein is CASSQAGLSETQYF. The CDR3 bases are TGTGCCAGCAGCCAAGCAGGGTTGAGCGAGACCCAGTACTTC. This chain uses TRBV14 with TRBJ2-5, with a possible D match to TRBD1 (5 bases). The CDR3 spans 14 residues. The germline CDR1 and CDR2 sequences are SGHDN and FVKESK. V lost 1 base, J lost 5 bases, and 11 bases lay in between.

This chain links TRBV19 with TRBJ1-1; no reliable D call. Trimming cost V 5 bases and J 1 base, with 8 bases left between them. The CDR3 contains 13 residues. Germline V gene data show CDR1 as LNHDA and CDR2 as SQIVND (reference sequence). The CDR3 is CASSQIPNTEAFF. The CDR3 DNA reads TGTGCCAGTAGTCAAATCCCGAACACTGAAGCTTTCTTT.

This clone showed up just a few times. This chain joins TRBV19 and TRBJ1-5, with D maybe TRBD1 (6 bases). Germline V gene data show CDR1 as LNHDA and CDR2 as SQIVND (reference sequence). Trimming removed 3 bases from V and 0 bases from J, with 21 bases in between. This CDR3 is built from 19 residues. This CDR3 reads CASSMYWGLGGPSNQPQHF. The CDR3 nucleotides read TGTGCCAGTAGTATGTACTGGGGTTTGGGGGGGCCTAGCAATCAGCCCCAGCATTTT.

This chain joins TRBV28 and TRBJ1-5; D is unresolved. The V and J ends lost 5 bases and 4 bases respectively, with 21 bases between them. This CDR3 is built from 17 residues. CDR1 is MDHEN and CDR2 is SYDVKM in the germline V gene. Here the CDR3 reads CASSGWRVVHENQPQHF. The CDR3 DNA follows: TGTGCCAGCAGTGGGTGGAGGGTTGTCCACGAAAATCAGCCCCAGCATTTT.

This chain uses TRBV4-1 with TRBJ2-5; a possible D gene is TRBD1 (6 bases). This CDR3 comprises 15 residues. Trimming shortened V by 3 bases and J by 5 bases, and 16 bases separated the two germline ends. Germline V gene sequence: CDR1 MGHRA, CDR2 YSYEKL. The CDR3 sequence is CASSQDQTGRETQYF. CDR3 DNA: TGCGCCAGCAGCCAGGATCAGACAGGAAGGGAGACCCAGTACTTC.

The rearrangement joins TRBV19 to TRBJ2-7; no definite D call. Trimming stripped 5 bases from V and 0 bases from J, with 11 bases between. Germline V lookup: CDR1 LNHDA, CDR2 SQIVND (reference sequence). The CDR3 contains 14 residues. In nucleotides, the CDR3 is TGTGCCAGTAGTTACGGTCCTTACTCCTACGAGCAGTACTTC. Protein sequence: CASSYGPYSYEQYF. The whole variable domain, filled in from reference TRBV19 and TRBJ2-7, reads DGGITQSPKYLFRKEGQNVTLSCEQNLNHDAMYWYRQDPGQGLRLIYYSQIVNDFQKGDIAEGYSVSREKKESFPLTVTSAQKNPTAFYLCASSYGPYSYEQYFGPGTRLTVT.

The V gene is TRBV18, the J gene TRBJ2-7; D is unresolved. Germline V gene lookup returns CDR1 KGHSH and CDR2 LQKENI. This CDR3 is 13 amino acids long. V lost 3 bases and J 2 bases, leaving 8 bases between the germline ends. In DNA, the CDR3 is TGTGCCAGCTCACCCGGTGTGCCCTACGAGCAGTACTTC. This codes for CASSPGVPYEQYF.

The rearrangement uses TRBV24-1 and TRBJ2-1; 13 positions match TRBD2. This CDR3 is built from 16 residues. Losses at the gene ends were 0 bases for V and 7 bases for J; bases not matched to a gene: 2. CDR1 is KGHDR, CDR2 SFDVKD, per germline. This CDR3 reads CATSDLGLAGDNEQFF. In nucleotides, the CDR3 is TGTGCCACCAGTGATTTGGGACTAGCGGGAGATAATGAGCAGTTCTTC.

The CDR3 loop reads CASSQDQGALQPQHF. CDR3 nucleotides: TGCGCCAGCAGCCAAGATCAGGGGGCTCTTCAGCCCCAGCATTTT. V gene TRBV4-3 combines with J gene TRBJ1-5; 8 bases agree with TRBD1. There are 15 residues in the CDR3. J was trimmed by 6 bases and V by 0 bases; bases with no gene match: 4. Per the germline V gene, CDR1 is LGHNA and CDR2 is YSLEER.

The chain recombines TRBV30 with TRBJ1-4; 8 positions match TRBD1. CDR1 and CDR2 from the germline V gene are GTSNPN and SVGIG (reference sequence). The CDR3 has 14 amino acids. With V trimmed by 5 bases and J by 7 bases, 9 bases remained unmatched. The CDR3 loop is CAWRPGQAGEKLFF. CDR3 in DNA: TGTGCCTGGCGTCCGGGACAGGCGGGTGAAAAACTGTTTTTT.

This clone appeared a single time. V gene TRBV11-1 combines with J gene TRBJ1-1; D is perhaps TRBD1 (6 bases). In germline, CDR1 is SGHAT, CDR2 FQDESV (reference sequence). The V end was cut by 5 bases, the J end by 4 bases, with 14 bases between. The CDR3 is 14 amino acids. The CDR3 loop is CASSGRFRGTEAFF. The CDR3 DNA follows: TGTGCCAGCAGCGGACGATTCAGGGGCACTGAAGCTTTCTTT.

The rearrangement joins TRBV28 to TRBJ1-1; D is unclear. This CDR3 spans 12 amino acids. Trimming took 0 bases from V and 6 from J, leaving 5 bases between them. Germline V lookup: CDR1 MDHEN, CDR2 SYDVKM. The chain's CDR3 is CASSLWGPEAFF. The CDR3 coding sequence is TGTGCCAGCAGTTTATGGGGCCCTGAAGCTTTCTTT.

The chain employs TRBV19 and TRBJ1-6; 7 bases map to TRBD1. V lost 10 bases to trimming and J lost 9 bases; unmatched junction nucleotides: 6. This CDR3 has 12 amino acids. CDR1 LNHDA and CDR2 SQIVND come from the germline V gene (reference sequence). As DNA, the CDR3 is TGTGCCACCCGGGACAGAGGTTCACCCCTCCACTTT. Amino acid sequence: CATRDRGSPLHF. The full variable domain, rest sourced from reference TRBV19 and TRBJ1-6, is DGGITQSPKYLFRKEGQNVTLSCEQNLNHDAMYWYRQDPGQGLRLIYYSQIVNDFQKGDIAEGYSVSREKKESFPLTVTSAQKNPTAFYLCATRDRGSPLHFGNGTRLTVT.